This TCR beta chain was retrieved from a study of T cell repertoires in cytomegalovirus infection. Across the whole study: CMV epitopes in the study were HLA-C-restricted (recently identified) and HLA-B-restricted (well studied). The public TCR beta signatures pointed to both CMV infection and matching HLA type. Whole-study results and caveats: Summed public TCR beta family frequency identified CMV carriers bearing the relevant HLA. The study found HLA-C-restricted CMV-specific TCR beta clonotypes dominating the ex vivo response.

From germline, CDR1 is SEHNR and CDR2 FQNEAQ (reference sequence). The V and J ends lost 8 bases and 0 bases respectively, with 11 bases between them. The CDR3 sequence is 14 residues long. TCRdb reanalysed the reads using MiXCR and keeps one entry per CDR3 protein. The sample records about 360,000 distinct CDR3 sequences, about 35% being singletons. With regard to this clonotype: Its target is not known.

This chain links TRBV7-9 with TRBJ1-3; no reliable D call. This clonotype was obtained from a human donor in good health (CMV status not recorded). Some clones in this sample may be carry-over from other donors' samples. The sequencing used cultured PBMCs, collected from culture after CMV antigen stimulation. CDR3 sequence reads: CASFKSGSGNTIYF. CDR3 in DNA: TGTGCCAGCTTCAAAAGTGGCTCTGGAAACACCATATATTTT.